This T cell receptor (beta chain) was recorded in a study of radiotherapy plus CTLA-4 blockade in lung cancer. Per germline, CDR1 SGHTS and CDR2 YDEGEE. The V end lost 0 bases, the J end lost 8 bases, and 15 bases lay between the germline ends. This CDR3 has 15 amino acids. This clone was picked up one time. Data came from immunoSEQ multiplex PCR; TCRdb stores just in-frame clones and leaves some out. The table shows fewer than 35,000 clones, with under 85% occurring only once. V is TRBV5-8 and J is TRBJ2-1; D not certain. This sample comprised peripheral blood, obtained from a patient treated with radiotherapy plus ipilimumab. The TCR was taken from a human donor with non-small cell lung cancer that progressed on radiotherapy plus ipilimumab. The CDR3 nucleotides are TGTGCCAGCAGCTTGGACCCCCCCCGGATGGATGAGCAGTTCTTC. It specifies CASSLDPPRMDEQFF.